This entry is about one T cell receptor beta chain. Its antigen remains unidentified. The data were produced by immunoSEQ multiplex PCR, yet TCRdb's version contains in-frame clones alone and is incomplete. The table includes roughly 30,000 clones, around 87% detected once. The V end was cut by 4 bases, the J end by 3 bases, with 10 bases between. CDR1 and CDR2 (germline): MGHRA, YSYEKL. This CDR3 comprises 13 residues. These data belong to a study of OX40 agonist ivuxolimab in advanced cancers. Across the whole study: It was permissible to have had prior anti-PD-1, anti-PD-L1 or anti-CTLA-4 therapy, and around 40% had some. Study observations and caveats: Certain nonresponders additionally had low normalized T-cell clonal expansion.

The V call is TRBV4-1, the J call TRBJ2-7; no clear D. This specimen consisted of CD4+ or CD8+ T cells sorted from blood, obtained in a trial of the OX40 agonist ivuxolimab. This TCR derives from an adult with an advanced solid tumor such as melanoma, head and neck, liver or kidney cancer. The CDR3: CASSPPDGYEQYF. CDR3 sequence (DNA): TGCGCCAGCAGCCCACCGGACGGCTACGAGCAGTACTTC.